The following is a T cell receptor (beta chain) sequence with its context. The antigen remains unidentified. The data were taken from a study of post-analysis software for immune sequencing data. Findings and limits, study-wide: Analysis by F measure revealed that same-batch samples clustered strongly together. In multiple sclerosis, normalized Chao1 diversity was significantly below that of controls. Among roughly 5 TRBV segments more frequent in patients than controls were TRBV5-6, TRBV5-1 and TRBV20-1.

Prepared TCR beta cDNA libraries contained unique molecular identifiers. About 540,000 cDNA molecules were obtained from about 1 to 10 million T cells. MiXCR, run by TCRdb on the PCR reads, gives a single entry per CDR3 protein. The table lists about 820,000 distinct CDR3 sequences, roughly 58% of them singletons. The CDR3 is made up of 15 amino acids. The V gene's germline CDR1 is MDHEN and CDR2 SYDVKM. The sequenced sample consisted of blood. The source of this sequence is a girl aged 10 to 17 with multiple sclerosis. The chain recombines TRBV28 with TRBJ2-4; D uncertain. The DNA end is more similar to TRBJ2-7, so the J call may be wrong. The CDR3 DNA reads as TGTGCCAGCAGTTCCCCGGATCTTGGCGGCTACGAGCAGTACTTC. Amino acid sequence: CASSSPDLGGYEQYF.